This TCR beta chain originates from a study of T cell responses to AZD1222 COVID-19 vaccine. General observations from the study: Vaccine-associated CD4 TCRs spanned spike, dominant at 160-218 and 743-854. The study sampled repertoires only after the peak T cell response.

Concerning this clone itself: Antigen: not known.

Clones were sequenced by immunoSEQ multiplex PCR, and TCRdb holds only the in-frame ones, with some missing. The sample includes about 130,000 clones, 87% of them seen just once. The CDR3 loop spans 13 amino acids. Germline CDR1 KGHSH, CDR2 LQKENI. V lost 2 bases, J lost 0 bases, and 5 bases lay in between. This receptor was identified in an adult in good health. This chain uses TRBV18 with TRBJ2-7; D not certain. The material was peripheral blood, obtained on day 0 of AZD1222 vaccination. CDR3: CASSPANSYEQYF. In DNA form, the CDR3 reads TGTGCCAGCTCACCAGCGAACTCCTACGAGCAGTACTTC.